Listed below are T cell receptor beta chains from one sample, sequenced in a study of cytomegalovirus exposure and HLA in healthy donors. This table comes from immunoSEQ multiplex PCR, and its TCRdb copy is limited to in-frame clones, with some not included. The sample holds under 85,000 clones, about 78% seen once. Sequencing was done on a sample of PBMCs. These receptors were taken from a man aged 35-49 years in good health and CMV-seronegative. Both conserved end residues are part of each CDR3. Fields, in order: J gene, D gene, V gene, clone size, CDR3 protein, CDR3 DNA. A D gene is named only where the DNA matches it firmly. Expanded clones get a size class; other rows say once, few or many, or leave the size out.

>TRBJ2-7|-|TRBV7-6|-
CASSIDRDYEQYF
TGTGCCAGCAGCATCGACAGAGACTACGAGCAGTACTTC
>TRBJ2-3|TRBD2|TRBV7-2|-
CASSLAPSGGVRDTQYF
TGTGCCAGCAGCTTAGCCCCCTCCGGGGGGGTCCGGGATACGCAGTATTTT
>TRBJ2-1|TRBD2|TRBV6-1|-
CASKLAGGPYNEQFF
TGTGCCAGCAAACTAGCGGGAGGGCCATACAATGAGCAGTTCTTC
>TRBJ2-5|-|TRBV6-5|-
CASSEPLAQETQYF
TGTGCCAGCAGTGAACCGCTAGCGCAAGAGACCCAGTACTTC
>TRBJ2-1|TRBD2|TRBV2|-
CASSDWGLASREQFF
TGTGCCAGCAGTGATTGGGGACTAGCTTCGCGTGAGCAGTTCTTC
>TRBJ2-3|-|TRBV19|-
CASKDQGPDTQYF
TGTGCCAGTAAGGACCAGGGTCCAGATACGCAGTATTTT
>TRBJ2-7|-|TRBV15|-
CATSREKGNRGGLHEQYF
TGTGCCACCAGCAGAGAGAAGGGGAACAGGGGAGGACTCCACGAGCAGTACTTC
>TRBJ2-5|-|TRBV7-9|-
CASSLGLREETQYF
TGTGCCAGCAGCTTAGGTCTTCGAGAAGAGACCCAGTACTTC
>TRBJ2-7|-|TRBV5-1|-
CASSLASGNPYEQYF
TGCGCCAGCAGCTTGGCCTCGGGAAATCCCTACGAGCAGTACTTC
>TRBJ2-3|TRBD2|TRBV6-1|-
CASTRAGVADTQYF
TGTGCTAGTACGCGAGCGGGAGTAGCCGATACGCAGTATTTT
>TRBJ1-4|-|TRBV29-1|-
CSVRKGSANEKLFF
TGCAGCGTCCGAAAGGGGTCCGCTAATGAAAAACTGTTTTTT
>TRBJ2-6|TRBD1|TRBV7-3|once
CASSLTGTGANGLTF
TGTGCCAGCAGCCTGACAGGGACCGGGGCCAACGGCCTGACTTTC
>TRBJ1-1|-|TRBV11-2|-
CASSPMNTEAFF
TGTGCCAGCAGCCCAATGAACACTGAAGCTTTCTTT
>TRBJ2-1|-|TRBV4-1|once
CASSQDPQNYNEQFF
TGCGCCAGCAGCCAAGATCCCCAGAACTACAATGAGCAGTTCTTC
>TRBJ1-5|-|TRBV27|-
CASGPRVRGQPQHF
TGTGCCAGCGGCCCAAGGGTTCGCGGGCAGCCCCAGCATTTT
>TRBJ2-1|-|TRBV10-2|few
CASKGAAQGSEQFF
TGCGCCAGCAAGGGAGCCGCGCAGGGGAGTGAGCAGTTCTTC
>TRBJ2-1|-|TRBV5-5|-
CASRPEWGHNEQFF
TGTGCCAGCAGGCCTGAGTGGGGCCACAATGAGCAGTTCTTC
>TRBJ2-7|TRBD2|TRBV7-3|-
CASSLSGGSSYEQYF
TGTGCCAGCAGCTTGTCGGGGGGATCAAGCTACGAGCAGTACTTC
>TRBJ2-7|-|TRBV28|once
CASSPPGQLYEQYF
TGTGCCAGCAGTCCCCCGGGACAACTATACGAGCAGTACTTC
>TRBJ2-3|-|TRBV18|few
CASSPANTDTQYF
TGTGCCAGCTCACCCGCGAACACAGATACGCAGTATTTT
>TRBJ2-1|TRBD1|TRBV6-6|-
CASSSTGQGNEQFF
TGTGCCAGCAGTTCGACCGGACAGGGCAATGAGCAGTTCTTC
>TRBJ1-6|TRBD1|TRBV7-9|-
CASSLMTGRPSGSPLHF
TGTGCCAGCAGCCTAATGACAGGGCGCCCTAGTGGTTCACCCCTCCACTTT
>TRBJ1-4|-|TRBV5-1|-
CASSVRGLDEKLFF
TGCGCCAGCAGCGTGCGGGGGTTAGATGAAAAACTGTTTTTT
>TRBJ1-2|TRBD1|TRBV27|-
CASSLRTGGIYGYTF
TGTGCCAGCAGTTTACGCACAGGGGGGATTTATGGCTACACCTTC
>TRBJ2-3|-|TRBV2|-
CASSDNEGDTQYF
TGTGCCAGCAGTGATAACGAGGGAGATACGCAGTATTTT
>TRBJ2-1|-|TRBV27|few
CASSLGLSGREQFF
TGTGCCAGCAGTCTCGGCCTATCAGGGCGTGAGCAGTTCTTC
>TRBJ2-3|-|TRBV19|-
CASDQGADTQYF
TGTGCCAGCGACCAAGGAGCAGATACGCAGTATTTT
>TRBJ1-5|TRBD1|TRBV19|-
CASSIGGTGIGNQPQHF
TGTGCCAGTAGTATAGGCGGGACAGGAATTGGCAATCAGCCCCAGCATTTT
>TRBJ2-1|TRBD1|TRBV13|-
CASSFTGESFYNEQFF
TGTGCCAGCAGTTTTACAGGGGAATCCTTTTACAATGAGCAGTTCTTC
>TRBJ2-7|-|TRBV11-2|-
CASSLDPKHIYEQYF
TGTGCCAGCAGCTTAGACCCGAAACACATCTACGAGCAGTACTTC
>TRBJ2-7|-|TRBV7-9|-
CASSPQFTGPETYEQYF
TGTGCCAGCAGCCCGCAATTTACAGGCCCCGAAACCTACGAGCAGTACTTC
>TRBJ2-7|TRBD1|TRBV5-1|-
CASSLDGQEQEQYF
TGCGCCAGCAGCTTGGATGGACAGGAACAGGAGCAGTACTTC
>TRBJ2-1|-|TRBV7-7|-
CASSFSSAPLNEQFF
TGTGCTAGCAGCTTTTCGAGTGCGCCTCTGAATGAGCAGTTCTTC
>TRBJ2-1|TRBD2|TRBV5-1|-
CASSFAGGGSYNEQFF
TGCGCCAGCAGCTTCGCGGGGGGCGGCTCCTACAATGAGCAGTTCTTC
>TRBJ1-1|-|TRBV6-5|-
CAGSYSLSQMNTEAFF
TGTGCCGGCAGTTACTCGCTCAGTCAGATGAACACTGAAGCTTTCTTT
>TRBJ2-1|TRBD2|TRBV11-3|-
CASSLDRTSGNYNEQFF
TGTGCCAGCAGCTTAGATCGAACTAGCGGGAACTACAATGAGCAGTTCTTC
>TRBJ1-2|-|TRBV19|-
CASSIVQGTYGYTF
TGTGCCAGTAGTATAGTCCAGGGAACCTATGGCTACACCTTC
>TRBJ2-1|-|TRBV5-1|-
CASSLGFSGSYNEQFF
TGCGCCAGCAGCTTGGGCTTTAGCGGATCATACAATGAGCAGTTCTTC
>TRBJ2-7|-|TRBV7-3|-
CASSLIQATYGEQYF
TGTGCCAGCAGCTTAATTCAAGCGACTTATGGCGAGCAGTACTTC
>TRBJ1-5|TRBD1|TRBV18|-
CASSLGQVGNQPQHF
TGTGCCAGCTCACTCGGACAGGTGGGGAATCAGCCCCAGCATTTT
>TRBJ2-7|-|TRBV5-1|-
CASSRQGGYEQYF
TGTGCCAGCAGCAGACAGGGAGGCTACGAGCAGTACTTC
>TRBJ1-1|-|TRBV4-1|-
CASSLTIYTEAFF
TGCGCCAGCAGCCTGACAATCTACACTGAAGCTTTCTTT
>TRBJ2-6|-|TRBV2|-
CASSEARSSGANGLTF
TGTGCCAGCAGTGAAGCGCGAAGCTCTGGGGCCAACGGCCTGACTTTC
>TRBJ2-7|TRBD1|TRBV6-1|-
CASSDRTGSSYEQYF
TGTGCCAGCAGTGACCGGACAGGGAGCTCCTACGAGCAGTACTTC
>TRBJ1-4|-|TRBV27|few
CARLPGGPNEKLFF
TGTGCCAGACTCCCCGGGGGGCCGAATGAAAAACTGTTTTTT
>TRBJ2-2|TRBD2|TRBV6-4|-
CASRAGRDTGELFF
TGTGCCAGCAGAGCAGGGAGGGACACCGGGGAGCTGTTTTTT
>TRBJ2-1|TRBD2|TRBV29-1|-
CSVAGTSGRGEQFF
TGCAGCGTAGCCGGGACTAGCGGGAGGGGTGAGCAGTTCTTC
>TRBJ1-1|-|TRBV28|-
CASSQGGTEAFF
TGTGCCAGCAGTCAAGGGGGAACCGAAGCTTTCTTT
>TRBJ2-7|TRBD1|TRBV11-1|-
CASSGDRVGEQYF
TGTGCCAGCAGCGGGGACAGGGTAGGCGAGCAGTACTTC
>TRBJ2-1|-|TRBV5-6|-
CASSAVTAGEQFF
TGTGCCAGCAGCGCGGTGACAGCCGGGGAGCAGTTCTTC
>TRBJ2-1|TRBD2|TRBV11-3|-
CASSLGSLAGADEQFF
TGTGCCAGCAGCTTAGGGTCACTAGCGGGAGCCGATGAGCAGTTCTTC